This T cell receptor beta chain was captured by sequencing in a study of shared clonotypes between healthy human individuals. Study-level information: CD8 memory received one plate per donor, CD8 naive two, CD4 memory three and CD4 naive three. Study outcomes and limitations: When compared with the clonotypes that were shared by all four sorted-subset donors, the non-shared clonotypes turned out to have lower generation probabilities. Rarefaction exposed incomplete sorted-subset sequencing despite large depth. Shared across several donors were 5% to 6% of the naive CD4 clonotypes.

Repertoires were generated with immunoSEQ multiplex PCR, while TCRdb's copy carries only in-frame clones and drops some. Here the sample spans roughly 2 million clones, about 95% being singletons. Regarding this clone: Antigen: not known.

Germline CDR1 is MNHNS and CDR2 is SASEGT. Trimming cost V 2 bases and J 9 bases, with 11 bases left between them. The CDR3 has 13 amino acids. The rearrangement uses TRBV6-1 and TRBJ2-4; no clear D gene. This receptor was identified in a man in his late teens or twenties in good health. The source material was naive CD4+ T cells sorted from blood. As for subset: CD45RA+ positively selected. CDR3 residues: CASSEIGLGIQYF. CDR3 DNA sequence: TGTGCCAGCAGTGAAATAGGGTTGGGCATTCAGTACTTC.